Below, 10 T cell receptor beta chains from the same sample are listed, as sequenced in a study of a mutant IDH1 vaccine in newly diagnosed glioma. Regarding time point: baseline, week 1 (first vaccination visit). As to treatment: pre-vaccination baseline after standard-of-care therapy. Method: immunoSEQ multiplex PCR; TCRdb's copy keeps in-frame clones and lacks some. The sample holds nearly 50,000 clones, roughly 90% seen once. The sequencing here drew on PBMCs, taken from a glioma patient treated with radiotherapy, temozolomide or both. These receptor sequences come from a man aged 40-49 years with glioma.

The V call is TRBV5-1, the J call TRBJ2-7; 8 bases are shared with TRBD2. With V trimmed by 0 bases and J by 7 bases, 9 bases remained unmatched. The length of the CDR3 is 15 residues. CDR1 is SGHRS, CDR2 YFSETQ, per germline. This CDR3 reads CASSLEASGPEEQYF. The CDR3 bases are TGCGCCAGCAGCTTGGAGGCTAGCGGGCCGGAAGAGCAGTACTTC.

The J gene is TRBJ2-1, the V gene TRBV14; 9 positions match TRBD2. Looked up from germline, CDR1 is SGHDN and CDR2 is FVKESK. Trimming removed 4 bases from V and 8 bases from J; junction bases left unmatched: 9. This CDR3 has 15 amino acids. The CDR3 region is CASSRVSGSVHEQFF. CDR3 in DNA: TGTGCCAGCAGCCGGGTTAGCGGGAGTGTGCATGAGCAGTTCTTC. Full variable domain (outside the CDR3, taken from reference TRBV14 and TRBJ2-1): EAGVTQFPSHSVIEKGQTVTLRCDPISGHDNLYWYRRVMGKEIKFLLHFVKESKQDESGMPNNRFLAERTGGTYSTLKVQPAELEDSGVYFCASSRVSGSVHEQFFGPGTRLTVL.

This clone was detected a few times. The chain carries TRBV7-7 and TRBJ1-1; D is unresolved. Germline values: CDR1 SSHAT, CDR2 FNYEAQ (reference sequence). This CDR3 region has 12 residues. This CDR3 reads CASLWRDTEAFF. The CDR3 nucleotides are TGTGCTAGCCTGTGGAGGGACACTGAAGCTTTCTTT.

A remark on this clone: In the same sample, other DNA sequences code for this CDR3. The CDR3 loop is CASGGSQETQYF. In DNA form, the CDR3 reads TGTGCCAGCGGGGGGAGTCAAGAGACCCAGTACTTC. The gene calls are TRBV5-4 and TRBJ2-5; D is possibly TRBD2 (6 bases). In germline, CDR1 is SGHNT, CDR2 YYREEE (reference sequence). The ends were cut back, 7 bases at V and 2 bases at J, with 9 bases in the middle. The CDR3 covers 12 residues.

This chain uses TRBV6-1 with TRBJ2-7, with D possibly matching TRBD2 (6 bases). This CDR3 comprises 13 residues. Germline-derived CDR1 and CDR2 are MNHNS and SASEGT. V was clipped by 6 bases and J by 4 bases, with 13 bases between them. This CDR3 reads CASRETGEYEQYF. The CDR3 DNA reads TGTGCCAGCAGGGAGACGGGAGAATACGAGCAGTACTTC.

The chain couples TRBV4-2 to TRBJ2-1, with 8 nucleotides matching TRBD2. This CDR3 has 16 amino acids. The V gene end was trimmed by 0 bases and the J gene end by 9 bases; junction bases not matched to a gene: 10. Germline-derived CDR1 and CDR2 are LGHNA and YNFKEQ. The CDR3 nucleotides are TGTGCCAGCAGCCAAGATCCCAGCGGGAGTAACGGTGAGCAGTTCTTC. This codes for CASSQDPSGSNGEQFF.

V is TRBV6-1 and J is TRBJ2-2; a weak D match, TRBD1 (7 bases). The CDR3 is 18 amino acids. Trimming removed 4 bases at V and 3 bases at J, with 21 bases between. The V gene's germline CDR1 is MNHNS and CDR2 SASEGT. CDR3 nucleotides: TGTGCCAGCAGTGCCCCCGACAGGGTTAGCGGTTACACCGGGGAGCTGTTTTTT. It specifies CASSAPDRVSGYTGELFF.

This CDR3 is CAISERQVLRGETQYF. The CDR3 DNA sequence: TGTGCCATCAGTGAGCGACAGGTCCTACGGGGAGAGACCCAGTACTTC. This chain links TRBV10-3 with TRBJ2-5; D possibly corresponds to TRBD1 (6 bases). V lost 2 bases and J lost 4, with 17 bases in between. The CDR3 length is 16 residues. The germline V gene has CDR1 ENHRY and CDR2 SYGVKD.

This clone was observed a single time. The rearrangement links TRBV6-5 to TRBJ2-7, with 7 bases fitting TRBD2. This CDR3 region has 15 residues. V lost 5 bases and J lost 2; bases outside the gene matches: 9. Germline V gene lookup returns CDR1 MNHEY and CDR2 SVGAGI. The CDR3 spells CASSTRGGSTYEQYF. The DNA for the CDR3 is TGTGCCAGCAGTACCCGTGGCGGGAGCACCTACGAGCAGTACTTC.

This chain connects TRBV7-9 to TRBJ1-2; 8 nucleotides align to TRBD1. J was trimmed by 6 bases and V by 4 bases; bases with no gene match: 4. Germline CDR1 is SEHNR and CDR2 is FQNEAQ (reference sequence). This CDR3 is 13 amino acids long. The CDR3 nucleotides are TGTGCCAGCAGCTCGGACAGGGTCCATGGCTACACCTTC. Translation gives CASSSDRVHGYTF.